What follows are 18 T cell receptor beta chains derived from one specimen sequenced in a study of control samples from healthy donors and cancer patients. Libraries were prepared by immunoSEQ multiplex PCR; TCRdb keeps only in-frame clonotypes and omits some of them. The sample yields around 79,000 clones, approximately 94% seen once. The sequenced sample was PBMCs. These receptors all come from a middle-aged woman with lung cancer.

This chain connects TRBV5-1 to TRBJ2-7; the D gene is possibly TRBD2 (6 bases). The V gene's germline CDR1 is SGHRS and CDR2 YFSETQ. This CDR3 comprises 16 residues. V dropped 4 bases and J dropped 1 base, with 18 bases sitting between them. Here the CDR3 reads CASSADVRESSYEQYF. The CDR3 bases are TGCGCCAGCAGCGCGGACGTCCGGGAGTCGTCCTACGAGCAGTACTTC.

DNA for the CDR3: TGTGCCAGCAGCTTAGACCCCAGGGTTACGGGGGATGAAAAACTGTTTTTT. Its protein product is CASSLDPRVTGDEKLFF. The rearrangement uses TRBV11-2 and TRBJ1-4, with D perhaps TRBD1 (5 bases). Germline values: CDR1 SGHAT, CDR2 FQNNGV. V was pared by 0 bases and J by 6 bases, with 17 bases between. This CDR3 has 17 residues.

The chain is built from TRBV5-1 and TRBJ1-1; unclear D gene. The CDR3 extends over 13 amino acids. V was pared by 2 bases and J by 0 bases, with 5 bases between. CDR1 and CDR2 (germline): SGHRS, YFSETQ. The CDR3 spells CASSFQVNTEAFF. CDR3 sequence (DNA): TGCGCCAGCAGCTTTCAGGTGAACACTGAAGCTTTCTTT.

The chain has TRBV11-3 and TRBJ2-7; the match to TRBD1 covers 7 bases. This CDR3 has 17 residues. The trim removed 2 bases at V and 3 bases at J, leaving 13 bases unmatched. Germline CDR1 reads SGHNT; CDR2 reads YENEEA. The CDR3 nucleotides read TGTGCCAGCAGCTTAACGCTTTGGGGGCAGGGGGACTACGAGCAGTACTTC. Amino acids: CASSLTLWGQGDYEQYF.

The rearrangement joins TRBV5-4 to TRBJ1-4; TRBD1 matches 7 bases. CDR1 is SGHNT and CDR2 is YYREEE in the germline V gene (reference sequence). Losses at the gene ends were 4 bases for V and 7 bases for J; bases not matched to a gene: 13. The CDR3 is made up of 16 amino acids. CDR3 amino acids: CASSPSPTGMVEKLFF. The DNA of the CDR3 is TGTGCCAGCAGCCCCTCACCGACAGGGATGGTTGAAAAACTGTTTTTT.

The chain links TRBV11-1 to TRBJ2-2; TRBD2 agrees at 8 bases. CDR1 and CDR2 (germline): SGHAT, FQDESV (reference sequence). This CDR3 has 15 residues. The V and J ends lost 7 bases and 3 bases, in that order; junction bases with no gene match: 7. The CDR3 DNA reads TGTGCCAGCACCGGGAGGGACTTTCACACCGGGGAGCTGTTTTTT. This sequence encodes CASTGRDFHTGELFF.

The chain links TRBV29-1 to TRBJ2-5; TRBD2 is a possible D gene (5 bases). Per germline, CDR1 SQVTM and CDR2 ANQGSEA. The V gene lost 7 bases and the J gene lost 2 bases, with 11 bases spanning the gap. The CDR3 is 12 amino acids. The CDR3 nucleotides read TGCAGCGCCTACGGAGGACAAGAGACCCAGTACTTC. This sequence encodes CSAYGGQETQYF.

V and J are TRBV6-6 and TRBJ1-5; D not certain. CDR3 length: 12 residues. Germline V gene lookup returns CDR1 MNHNY and CDR2 SVGAGI (reference sequence). Trimming pared 7 bases from V and 4 bases from J, leaving 8 bases between. In nucleotides, the CDR3 is TGTGCCAGCAATCGGAGTAATCAGCCCCAGCATTTT. This encodes CASNRSNQPQHF.

J is TRBJ1-2 and V is TRBV7-9; D call uncertain. Germline values: CDR1 SEHNR, CDR2 FQNEAQ (reference sequence). The CDR3 runs 15 residues. V dropped 0 bases and J dropped 2 bases, with 10 bases sitting between them. The CDR3 coding sequence is TGTGCCAGCAGCTTAGCACTAGGGCCAAACTATGGCTACACCTTC. This encodes CASSLALGPNYGYTF.

The CDR3 loop reads CASSSRTGREEETQYF. The CDR3 DNA sequence: TGTGCCAGCAGCTCACGGACGGGGAGGGAAGAAGAGACCCAGTACTTC. The J gene is TRBJ2-5, the V gene TRBV5-4; TRBD2 matches at 7 bases. This CDR3 is 16 amino acids long. V was pared by 3 bases and J by 3 bases, with 11 bases of the junction left unmatched. Germline V gives CDR1 SGHNT, CDR2 YYREEE (reference sequence).

The chain recombines TRBV9 with TRBJ1-4, with TRBD1 identical over 9 bases. Germline V gene sequence: CDR1 SGDLS, CDR2 YYNGEE. The CDR3 spans 15 residues. The J segment lost 8 bases and the V segment lost 4 bases, leaving 9 bases of the junction unmatched. The CDR3 DNA reads as TGTGCCAGCAGCTACGGGACAGGGAGGCAAGAAAAACTGTTTTTT. Amino acid sequence: CASSYGTGRQEKLFF.

The chain employs TRBV28 and TRBJ1-2; 8 bases match TRBD1. The germline V gene has CDR1 MDHEN and CDR2 SYDVKM. The CDR3 consists of 14 residues. V was clipped by 5 bases and J by 4 bases; unmatched bases: 6. In nucleotides, the CDR3 is TGTGCCAGCAGTCGACAGGGGAATGTCTATGGCTACACCTTC. Residues: CASSRQGNVYGYTF.

This chain joins TRBV5-1 and TRBJ2-3; D is unclear. Germline V CDR1 and CDR2: SGHRS, YFSETQ. Trimming removed 0 bases from V and 2 bases from J, with 16 bases in between. This CDR3 spans 17 amino acids. Here the CDR3 reads CASSLGYAPELTDTQYF. DNA for the CDR3: TGCGCCAGCAGCTTGGGTTACGCCCCGGAACTCACAGATACGCAGTATTTT.

The CDR3 reads CASSSGLNEQFF. The CDR3 nucleotides read TGTGCCAGCAGTAGCGGTCTCAATGAGCAGTTCTTC. V gene TRBV6-5 combines with J gene TRBJ2-1; tentatively, D is TRBD2 (5 bases). V was pared by 5 bases and J by 6 bases, with 8 bases between. Germline lookup yields CDR1 MNHEY and CDR2 SVGAGI. CDR3 length: 12 residues.

The chain combines TRBV30 with TRBJ1-3; D may be TRBD1 (6 bases). Germline CDR1 GTSNPN, CDR2 SVGIG (reference sequence). The V gene lost 5 bases and the J gene lost 4 bases, with 15 bases spanning the gap. This CDR3 has 14 amino acids. The CDR3 protein is CAWGRDNVGNTIYF. The CDR3 coding sequence is TGTGCCTGGGGACGGGACAACGTGGGAAACACCATATATTTT.

The gene calls are TRBV29-1 and TRBJ1-4; 7 bases are shared with TRBD1. The CDR3 is 15 amino acids. The germline CDR1 and CDR2 sequences are SQVTM and ANQGSEA. With V trimmed by 2 bases and J by 5 bases, 8 bases remained unmatched. Written as DNA, the CDR3 is TGCAGCGTTGAATTTAGGGACAGAGTAAATGAAAAACTGTTTTTT. This codes for CSVEFRDRVNEKLFF.

This chain links TRBV6-5 with TRBJ1-2; no clear D. V lost 4 bases, J lost 0 bases, and 6 bases lay in between. The CDR3 runs to 13 residues. The germline CDR1 and CDR2 sequences are MNHEY and SVGAGI. This CDR3 is CASSSTPNYGYTF. CDR3 DNA sequence: TGTGCCAGCAGTTCGACACCTAACTATGGCTACACCTTC.

V and J are TRBV6-6 and TRBJ1-4; the D gene is possibly TRBD1 (5 bases). The CDR3 is 16 residues long. The germline gives CDR1 MNHNY, CDR2 SVGAGI (reference sequence). V was clipped by 2 bases and J by 3 bases, with 13 bases between them. DNA of the CDR3: TGTGCCAGCAGTTACAGCCCCCGGGGGGCTAATGAAAAACTGTTTTTT. Encoded protein: CASSYSPRGANEKLFF.